This T cell receptor beta chain is from a study of cytomegalovirus exposure and HLA in healthy donors. A note on this clone: Its antigen is unknown.

PCR primers comprised 60 Vbeta and 13 Jbeta primers. TCRdb's table, derived via immunoSEQ multiplex PCR, lists solely in-frame clones and lacks some. The sample has about 130,000 clones; roughly four fifths are singletons. CDR3 length: 13 amino acids. V was shortened by 3 bases and J by 6 bases, with 11 bases between the two germline ends. The germline V gene encodes CDR1 LNHDA and CDR2 SQIVND (reference sequence). Whole-study findings and limits: A list of more than 150 TCR beta chains associated with cytomegalovirus was given. What a later analysis showed was that several of the most significant clusters appeared linked to common viral pathogens.

The TCR originated in a boy between 2 and 10 years old in good health and CMV-seronegative. Sequencing was performed on PBMCs. This rearrangement joins TRBV19 to TRBJ1-2; D not certain. CDR3 sequence reads: CASSITVRDGYTF. The CDR3 DNA reads TGTGCCAGTAGTATTACTGTTCGCGATGGCTACACCTTC.